This TCR beta chain came from a study of blood T cells in healthy people across ages. Findings and caveats of the study: Measured against age, TCR beta diversity per million T cells decreased in a roughly linear manner.

This clonotype came up many times. Its antigen is as yet unknown. This clone may be a read error of a much larger clone one base away. The use of a sample-barcoded 5' primer and a J-beta primer mix characterized a second PCR of roughly 6 to 11 cycles. TCRdb reprocessed the 5' RACE reads with MiXCR, giving one entry per CDR3 protein. The data contain about 700,000 distinct CDR3 sequences, approximately 31% of them singletons. Germline CDR1 is SGHTA and CDR2 is FQGNSA. The CDR3 is 15 residues long. Isolating PBMCs gave at least 6 million of these cells per sample. Sequences were obtained from blood. The V call is TRBV7-2, the J call TRBJ2-1; D is ambiguous. The DNA end is a closer match to TRBJ2-7, so the J assignment may be wrong. The receptor was isolated from a woman older than 75 in good health. The CDR3 bases are TGTGCCAGCAGCTTGCCCCTAATCTCCTACAATGAGCAGTACTTC. This gives the protein CASSLPLISYNEQYF.